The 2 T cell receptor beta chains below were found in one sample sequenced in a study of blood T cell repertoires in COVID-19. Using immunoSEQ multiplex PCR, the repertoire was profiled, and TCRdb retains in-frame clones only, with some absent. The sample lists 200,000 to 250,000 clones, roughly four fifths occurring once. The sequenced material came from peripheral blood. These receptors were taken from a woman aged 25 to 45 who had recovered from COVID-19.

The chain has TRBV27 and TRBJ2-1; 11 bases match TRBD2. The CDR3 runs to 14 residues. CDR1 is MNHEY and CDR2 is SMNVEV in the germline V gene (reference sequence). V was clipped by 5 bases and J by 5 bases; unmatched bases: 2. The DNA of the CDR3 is TGTGCCAGCAGTGTGACTAGCGGGAACAATGAGCAGTTCTTC. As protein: CASSVTSGNNEQFF.

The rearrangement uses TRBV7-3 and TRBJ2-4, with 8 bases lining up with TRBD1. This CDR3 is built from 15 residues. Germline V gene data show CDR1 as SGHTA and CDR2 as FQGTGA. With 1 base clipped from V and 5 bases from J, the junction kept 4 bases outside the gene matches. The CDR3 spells CASSLRKGQENIQYF. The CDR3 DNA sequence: TGTGCCAGCAGCTTAAGGAAGGGACAGGAAAACATTCAGTACTTC.